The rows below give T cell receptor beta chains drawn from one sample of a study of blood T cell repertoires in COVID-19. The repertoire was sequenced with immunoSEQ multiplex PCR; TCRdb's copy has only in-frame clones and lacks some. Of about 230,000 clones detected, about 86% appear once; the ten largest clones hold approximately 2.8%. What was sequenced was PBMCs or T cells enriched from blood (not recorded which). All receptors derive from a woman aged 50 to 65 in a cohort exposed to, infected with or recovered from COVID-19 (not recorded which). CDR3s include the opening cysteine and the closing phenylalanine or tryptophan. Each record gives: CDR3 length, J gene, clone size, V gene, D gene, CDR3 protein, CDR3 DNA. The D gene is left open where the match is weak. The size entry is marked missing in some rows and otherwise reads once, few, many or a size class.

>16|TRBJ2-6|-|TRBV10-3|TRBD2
CAISPREGAGANVLTF
TGTGCCATCAGCCCTAGGGAGGGTGCTGGGGCCAACGTCCTGACTTTC
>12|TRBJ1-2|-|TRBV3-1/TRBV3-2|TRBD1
CASRDTGDGYTF
TGTGCCAGCAGGGATACAGGGGATGGCTACACCTTC
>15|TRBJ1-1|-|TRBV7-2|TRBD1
CASSLTGGAETEAFF
TGTGCCAGCAGCTTAACAGGGGGCGCGGAAACTGAAGCTTTCTTT
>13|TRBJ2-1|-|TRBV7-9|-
CASIQSGGNEQFF
TGTGCCAGCATTCAGTCTGGCGGCAATGAGCAGTTCTTC
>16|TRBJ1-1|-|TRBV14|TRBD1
CASSLGTGYVNTEAFF
TGTGCCAGCAGCCTCGGGACAGGCTATGTGAACACTGAAGCTTTCTTT
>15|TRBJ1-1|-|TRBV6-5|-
CASSRRQGMNTEAFF
TGTGCCAGCAGTCGTCGACAAGGCATGAACACTGAAGCTTTCTTT
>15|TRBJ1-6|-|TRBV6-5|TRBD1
CASRSGQADNSPLHF
TGTGCCAGCCGATCGGGACAGGCCGATAATTCACCCCTCCACTTT
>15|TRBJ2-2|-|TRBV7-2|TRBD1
CASSRDRTGGGELFF
TGTGCCAGCAGTCGGGACAGAACAGGGGGCGGGGAGCTGTTTTTT
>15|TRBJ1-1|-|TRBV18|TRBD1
CASSPKGGPDTEAFF
TGTGCCAGCTCACCAAAAGGGGGCCCAGACACTGAAGCTTTCTTT
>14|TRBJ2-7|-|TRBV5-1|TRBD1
CASSLDRGSYEQYF
TGCGCCAGCAGCTTGGACAGGGGGTCCTACGAGCAGTACTTC
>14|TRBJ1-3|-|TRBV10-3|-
CAITGGSSGNTIYF
TGTGCCATCACCGGCGGGTCCTCTGGAAACACCATATATTTT
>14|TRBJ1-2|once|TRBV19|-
CASMGAAATYGYTF
TGTGCCAGTATGGGGGCGGCGGCGACCTATGGCTACACCTTC
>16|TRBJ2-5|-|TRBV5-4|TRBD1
CASSSGLGQGVETQYF
TGTGCCAGCAGCTCCGGTTTGGGACAGGGGGTCGAGACCCAGTACTTC
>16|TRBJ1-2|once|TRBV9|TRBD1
CASSPDSWTGGYGYTF
TGTGCCAGCAGCCCCGACTCCTGGACAGGAGGTTATGGCTACACCTTC
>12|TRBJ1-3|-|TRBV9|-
CASSASGNTIYF
TGTGCCAGCAGCGCGAGCGGAAACACCATATATTTT
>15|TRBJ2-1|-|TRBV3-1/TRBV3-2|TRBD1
CASSRNTGTGDEQFF
TGTGCCAGCAGCCGGAATACCGGGACAGGGGATGAGCAGTTCTTC
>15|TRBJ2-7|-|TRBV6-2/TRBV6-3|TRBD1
CASSYVVGQGGRQYF
TGTGCCAGCAGTTACGTGGTGGGACAGGGGGGTCGGCAGTACTTC
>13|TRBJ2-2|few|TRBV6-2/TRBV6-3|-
CASSSGNTGELFF
TGTGCCAGCAGTTCGGGTAACACCGGGGAGCTGTTTTTT
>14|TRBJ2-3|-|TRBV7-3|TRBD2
CASSLAGDTDTQYF
TGTGCCAGCAGCTTAGCGGGGGACACAGATACGCAGTATTTT
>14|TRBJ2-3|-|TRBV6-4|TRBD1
CASSPYTGADTQYF
TGTGCCAGCAGTCCCTACACAGGGGCAGATACGCAGTATTTT
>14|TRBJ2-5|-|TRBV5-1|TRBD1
CASSITDRGETQYF
TGCGCCAGCAGCATTACGGACAGGGGGGAGACCCAGTACTTC
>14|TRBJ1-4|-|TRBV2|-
CASSEGQANEKLFF
TGTGCCAGCAGTGAAGGGCAGGCTAATGAAAAACTGTTTTTT
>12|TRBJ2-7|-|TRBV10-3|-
CAISDGGSEQYF
TGTGCCATCAGTGATGGAGGGTCCGAGCAGTACTTC
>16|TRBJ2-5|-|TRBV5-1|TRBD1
CASSLAGTGAGETQYF
TGCGCCAGCAGCTTGGCCGGGACAGGGGCCGGGGAGACCCAGTACTTC
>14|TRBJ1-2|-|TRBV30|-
CAWSRTSFNYGYTF
TGTGCCTGGAGTAGGACAAGTTTCAACTATGGCTACACCTTC
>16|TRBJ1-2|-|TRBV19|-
CASKQGRATLLDGYTF
TGTGCCAGTAAACAAGGCAGGGCTACTTTACTGGATGGCTACACCTTC
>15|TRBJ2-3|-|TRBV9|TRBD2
CASSTTSGGPDTQYF
TGTGCCAGCAGCACGACTAGCGGGGGCCCAGATACGCAGTATTTT
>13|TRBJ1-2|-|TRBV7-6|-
CASSPQGGVGYTF
TGTGCCAGCAGCCCCCAAGGGGGGGTTGGCTACACCTTC
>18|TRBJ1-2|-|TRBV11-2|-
CASSLGRGSEGPNYGYTF
TGTGCCAGCAGCTTAGGGAGAGGGTCGGAGGGACCTAACTATGGCTACACCTTC
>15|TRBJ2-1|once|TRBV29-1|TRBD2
CSVDKAGGGLNEQFF
TGCAGCGTTGATAAAGCGGGGGGAGGCTTAAATGAGCAGTTCTTC
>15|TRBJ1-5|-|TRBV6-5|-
CASGPVPLSNQPQHF
TGTGCCAGCGGCCCCGTTCCCTTGAGCAATCAGCCCCAGCATTTT
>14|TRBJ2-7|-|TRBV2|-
CASSEMGGPYEQYF
TGTGCCAGCAGTGAGATGGGGGGACCCTACGAGCAGTACTTC
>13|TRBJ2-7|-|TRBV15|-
CATSRDIGARGYF
TGTGCCACCAGCAGAGATATTGGCGCGCGGGGGTACTTC
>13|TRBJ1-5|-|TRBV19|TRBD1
CATWGQTNQPQHF
TGTGCCACCTGGGGACAGACCAATCAGCCCCAGCATTTT
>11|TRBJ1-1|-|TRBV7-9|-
CASSQTGEAFF
TGTGCCAGCAGCCAGACAGGTGAAGCTTTCTTT
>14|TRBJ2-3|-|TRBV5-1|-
CASSLSSGTDTQYF
TGCGCCAGCAGCTTGTCAAGCGGGACAGATACGCAGTATTTT
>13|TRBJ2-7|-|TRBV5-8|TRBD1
CASSPGQIYEQYF
TGTGCCAGCAGCCCGGGACAGATCTACGAGCAGTACTTC
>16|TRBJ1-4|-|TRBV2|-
CASSKDSPRLSEKLFF
TGTGCCAGCAGTAAGGACAGCCCGCGCTTGAGTGAAAAACTGTTTTTT
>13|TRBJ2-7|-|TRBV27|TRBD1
CASSLRDSYEQYF
TGTGCCAGCAGTTTACGGGACAGCTACGAGCAGTACTTC
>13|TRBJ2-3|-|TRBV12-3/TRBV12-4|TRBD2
CASGRGHTDTQYF
TGTGCCAGCGGGAGGGGCCACACAGATACGCAGTATTTT
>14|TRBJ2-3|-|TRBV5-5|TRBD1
CASSLGQGIDTQYF
TGTGCCAGCAGCTTAGGACAGGGAATAGATACGCAGTATTTT
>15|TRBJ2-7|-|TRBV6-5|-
CASSYSGGAGYEQYF
TGTGCCAGCAGTTACTCGGGGGGGGCTGGCTACGAGCAGTACTTC
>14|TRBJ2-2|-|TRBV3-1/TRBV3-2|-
CASSQDSLSGELFF
TGTGCCAGCAGCCAAGATTCCCTATCCGGGGAGCTGTTTTTT
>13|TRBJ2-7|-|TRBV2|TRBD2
CASRGTMIYEQYF
TGTGCCAGCAGAGGGACTATGATCTACGAGCAGTACTTC
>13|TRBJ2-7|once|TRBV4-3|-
CASSQARVYEQYF
TGCGCCAGCAGCCAAGCCAGGGTCTACGAGCAGTACTTC
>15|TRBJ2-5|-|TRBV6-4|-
CASSDSATTGETQYF
TGTGCCAGCAGTGACTCCGCGACCACGGGAGAGACCCAGTACTTC
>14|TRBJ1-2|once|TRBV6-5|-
CASSYFTGNYGYTF
TGTGCCAGCAGTTACTTTACAGGGAACTATGGCTACACCTTC
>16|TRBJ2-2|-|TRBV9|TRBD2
CASSVALAGATGELFF
TGTGCCAGCAGCGTAGCCCTAGCGGGTGCCACCGGGGAGCTGTTTTTT